The present entry profiles one T cell receptor (beta chain) with its context. Its cognate antigen is unknown. CD45RO-negative, CCR7-positively selected cells formed the naive CD8 fraction, excluding terminally differentiated effector memory CD45RA+ cells. Method: immunoSEQ multiplex PCR; TCRdb's copy keeps in-frame clones and lacks some. The sample has 700,000 to 950,000 clones; roughly 96% are singletons. There are 14 residues in the CDR3. Trimming took off 2 bases at V and 0 bases at J, with 4 bases between the two ends. Germline lookup yields CDR1 SEHNR and CDR2 FQNEAQ (reference sequence). The sample comes from a study of shared clonotypes between healthy human individuals. Study background: Donors had three CD4 naive, three CD4 memory, two CD8 naive and one CD8 memory plate apiece. Findings and limits, study-wide: Across subsets, estimated richness was generally greater for naive than for memory populations.

Sample: naive CD8+ T cells sorted from blood. The sequence came from a man aged 25 to 40 in good health. The rearrangement uses TRBV7-9 and TRBJ1-4, with unresolved D. The DNA for the CDR3 is TGTGCCAGCAGCTTATTTGCAACTAATGAAAAACTGTTTTTT. It yields the protein CASSLFATNEKLFF. The full variable domain, with the rest looked up from reference TRBV7-9 and TRBJ1-4, is DTGVSQNPRHKITKRGQNVTFRCDPISEHNRLYWYRQTLGQGPEFLTYFQNEAQLEKSRLLSDRFSAERPKGSFSTLEIQRTEQGDSAMYLCASSLFATNEKLFFGSGTQLSVL.